One and the same sample provided the 15 T cell receptor beta chains below, sequenced in a study of cytomegalovirus exposure and HLA in healthy donors. The PCR used 60 Vbeta and 13 Jbeta primers. Sequencing was performed with immunoSEQ multiplex PCR; in TCRdb, only in-frame clones are kept and a portion is missing. The table shows some 170,000 clones, with 75% to 85% occurring only once. Source material: PBMCs. These receptors were collected from a woman aged 18-29 years in good health and CMV-seropositive.

The chain has TRBV29-1 and TRBJ2-5; D is uncertain. V lost 4 bases to trimming and J lost 1 base, with 7 bases between them. Germline V gene sequence: CDR1 SQVTM, CDR2 ANQGSEA. CDR3 length: 12 residues. The CDR3 region is CSVVGVQETQYF. The CDR3 DNA reads as TGCAGCGTTGTTGGAGTCCAAGAGACCCAGTACTTC.

The V and J genes are TRBV19 and TRBJ2-7, with 7 positions matching TRBD1. V was pared by 0 bases and J by 3 bases, with 5 bases of the junction left unmatched. CDR1 LNHDA and CDR2 SQIVND come from the germline V gene (reference sequence). This CDR3 is 15 amino acids long. The chain's CDR3 is CASSIDPGQHYEQYF. CDR3 nucleotides: TGTGCCAGTAGTATAGATCCGGGACAGCACTACGAGCAGTACTTC.

The chain joins TRBV19 to TRBJ1-6; 9 nucleotides line up with TRBD1. In germline, CDR1 is LNHDA, CDR2 SQIVND (reference sequence). Losses at the gene ends were 7 bases for V and 11 bases for J; bases not matched to a gene: 6. This CDR3 comprises 13 residues. The CDR3 here is CASTGQGTAPLHF. In nucleotides, the CDR3 is TGTGCCAGTACGGGACAGGGAACGGCACCCCTCCACTTT. The entire variable domain, with the rest obtained from reference TRBV19 and TRBJ1-6, is as follows: DGGITQSPKYLFRKEGQNVTLSCEQNLNHDAMYWYRQDPGQGLRLIYYSQIVNDFQKGDIAEGYSVSREKKESFPLTVTSAQKNPTAFYLCASTGQGTAPLHFGNGTRLTVT.

The rearrangement joins TRBV5-1 to TRBJ2-2; TRBD1 agrees at 10 bases. The CDR3 is 14 residues long. CDR1 is SGHRS, CDR2 YFSETQ, per germline. J lost 7 bases, V lost 3 bases, and 3 bases had no gene match. CDR3 protein: CASSSTGGIGELFF. CDR3 nucleotide sequence: TGCGCCAGCAGCTCGACAGGGGGCATCGGGGAGCTGTTTTTT.

This chain joins TRBV6-1 and TRBJ1-4; 7 bases fit TRBD1. V shed 9 bases and J 4 bases; nucleotides not matched to a gene: 5. The CDR3 is 13 amino acids. Germline CDR1 is MNHNS and CDR2 is SASEGT. Here the CDR3 DNA reads TGTGCCAGTGGGGACAGCCTTAATGAAAAACTGTTTTTT. This sequence encodes CASGDSLNEKLFF.

CDR3 sequence (DNA): TGTGCCAGCAGCGTGGGCGGGGGGGCCTACGAGCAGTACTTC. Protein product: CASSVGGGAYEQYF. This chain connects TRBV9 to TRBJ2-7, with 9 bases that match TRBD2. This CDR3 has 14 amino acids. Germline CDR1 SGDLS, CDR2 YYNGEE. V shed 2 bases, J shed 2 bases, and the junction held 2 bases outside the gene matches.

The chain has TRBV7-3 and TRBJ1-1, with D uncertain. Germline-derived CDR1 and CDR2 are SGHTA and FQGTGA. V was shortened by 4 bases and J by 1 base, with 10 bases between the two germline ends. This CDR3 has 14 amino acids. DNA of the CDR3: TGTGCCAGCAGCTCAAATGGAGGGAACACTGAAGCTTTCTTT. This translates into CASSSNGGNTEAFF.

This chain joins TRBV10-3 and TRBJ2-7; D may be TRBD2 (5 bases). The V end lost 8 bases, the J end lost 3 bases, and 14 bases lay between the germline ends. This CDR3 is 13 amino acids long. The V gene's germline CDR1 is ENHRY and CDR2 SYGVKD. The DNA of the CDR3 is TGTGCCATCGGGATGAGCGGAAACTACGAGCAGTACTTC. It is translated as CAIGMSGNYEQYF.

The rearrangement links TRBV9 to TRBJ2-3; tentatively, D is TRBD1 (5 bases). From germline, CDR1 is SGDLS and CDR2 YYNGEE. This CDR3 contains 15 residues. Trimming left V 0 bases short and J 0 bases short, with 8 bases between. CDR3 coding DNA: TGTGCCAGCAGCGTAGAGTCAGGGAGCACAGATACGCAGTATTTT. Protein sequence: CASSVESGSTDTQYF.

This clone was seen only a few times. This chain connects TRBV5-6 to TRBJ1-3; D remains ambiguous. Trimming left V 0 bases short and J 7 bases short, with 11 bases between. The CDR3 contains 14 residues. Germline CDR1 is SGHDT and CDR2 is YYEEEE. The CDR3 DNA reads TGTGCCAGCAGCTTGGCGGGTCGGTGGAACACCATATATTTT. Translation: CASSLAGRWNTIYF.

This chain uses TRBV7-8 with TRBJ2-1; 9 bases are a match to TRBD1. CDR1 and CDR2 from the germline V gene are SGHVS and FQNEAQ. V lost 3 bases, J lost 5 bases, and 8 bases stayed unmatched. This CDR3 is built from 16 residues. This CDR3 is CASSLVRDREDNEQFF. CDR3 DNA sequence: TGTGCCAGCAGCTTGGTCCGGGACAGGGAGGACAATGAGCAGTTCTTC. Supplemented by reference TRBV7-8 and TRBJ2-1, the full variable domain reads GAGVSQSPRYKVAKRGQDVALRCDPISGHVSLFWYQQALGQGPEFLTYFQNEAQLDKSGLPSDRFFAERPEGSVSTLKIQRTQQEDSAVYLCASSLVRDREDNEQFFGPGTRLTVL.

CDR3 loop: CAWRRNPSYEQYF. As DNA, the CDR3 is TGTGCCTGGAGGCGGAATCCCTCCTACGAGCAGTACTTC. This chain links TRBV30 with TRBJ2-7; D is ambiguous. There are 13 residues in the CDR3. Germline-derived CDR1 and CDR2 are GTSNPN and SVGIG (reference sequence). V was clipped by 3 bases and J by 0 bases, with 9 bases between them. Complete variable domain (other parts from reference TRBV30 and TRBJ2-7): SQTIHQWPATLVQPVGSPLSLECTVEGTSNPNLYWYRQAAGRGLQLLFYSVGIGQISSEVPQNLSASRPQDRQFILSSKKLLLSDSGFYLCAWRRNPSYEQYFGPGTRLTVT.

This chain connects TRBV6-5 to TRBJ1-3; D is unresolved. CDR1 MNHEY and CDR2 SVGAGI come from the germline V gene. The CDR3 is made up of 16 amino acids. Trimming removed 0 bases from V and 2 bases from J, with 11 bases in between. The CDR3 DNA reads as TGTGCCAGCAGTTACTCTGGCTGGGAGGCTGGAAACACCATATATTTT. This gives the protein CASSYSGWEAGNTIYF.

The DNA of the CDR3 is TGTGCCAGCAGGGAATCTGGGGCAGGGGACACAGATACGCAGTATTTT. This encodes CASRESGAGDTDTQYF. The rearrangement joins TRBV6-1 to TRBJ2-3, with a weak D call TRBD1 (6 bases). Trimming left V 6 bases short and J 2 bases short, with 18 bases between. This CDR3 has 16 residues. The germline gives CDR1 MNHNS, CDR2 SASEGT.

The chain couples TRBV11-2 to TRBJ2-5, with D perhaps TRBD2 (6 bases). Trimming pared 1 base from V and 5 bases from J, leaving 11 bases between. The CDR3 is 14 residues long. Germline V gives CDR1 SGHAT, CDR2 FQNNGV. The CDR3 here is CASSLAGVAETQYF. Here the CDR3 DNA reads TGTGCCAGCAGCTTAGCGGGGGTCGCCGAGACCCAGTACTTC.